Described below is a single TCR beta chain sequence and its context. As yet, its antigen is unknown. The data originate from a study of response to subunit inactivated influenza vaccine. Findings and limits, study-wide: After each seasonal influenza vaccination, few new T cells are recruited, the authors suggested.

TCRdb ran MiXCR on the RT-PCR reads and lists one entry per CDR3 protein. Here the sample spans 600,000 to 850,000 distinct CDR3 sequences, 14% being singletons. Germline V gene data show CDR1 as MNHEY and CDR2 as SMNVEV (reference sequence). The V end lost 4 bases, the J end lost 6 bases, and 16 bases lay between the germline ends. CDR3 length: 15 residues. This material consisted of PBMCs from blood, taken about 14 days before vaccination. The chain recombines TRBV27 with TRBJ1-5; weak D call: TRBD1 (5 bases). The clonotype originates from a man aged 45-65 years who received an inactivated influenza vaccine. In DNA form, the CDR3 reads TGTGCCAGCAGTTACGAAGGACTGGGGGGTCAGCCCCAGCATTTT. Translating it yields CASSYEGLGGQPQHF.